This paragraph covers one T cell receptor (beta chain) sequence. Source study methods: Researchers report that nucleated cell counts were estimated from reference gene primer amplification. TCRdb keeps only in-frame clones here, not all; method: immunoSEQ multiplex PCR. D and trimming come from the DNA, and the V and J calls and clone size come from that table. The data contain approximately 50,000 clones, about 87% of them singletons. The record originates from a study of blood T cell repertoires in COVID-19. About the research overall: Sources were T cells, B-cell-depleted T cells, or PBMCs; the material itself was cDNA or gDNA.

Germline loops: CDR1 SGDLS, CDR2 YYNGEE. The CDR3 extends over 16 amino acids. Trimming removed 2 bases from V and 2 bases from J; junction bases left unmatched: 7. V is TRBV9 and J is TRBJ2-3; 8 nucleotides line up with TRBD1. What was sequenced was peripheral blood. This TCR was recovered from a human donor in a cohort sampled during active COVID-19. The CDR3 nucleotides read TGTGCCAGCAGCGTCGGACAGGGTGTAGCCACAGATACGCAGTATTTT. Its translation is CASSVGQGVATDTQYF.